This TCR beta chain derives from a study of CD8 T cells in ankylosing spondylitis. The study's findings and limits: According to the report, clones linked to the disease were significantly enriched in matched synovial fluid samples taken from ankylosing spondylitis patients. A TCR beta motif of roughly eight highly homologous variants appeared characteristic of ankylosing spondylitis blood. Earlier authors reported some of these motif variants in reactive arthritis synovial fluid and blood. The disease-linked clones had a CD8+ phenotype and low blood frequencies.

This clonotype turned up a few times. Its antigen is as yet unknown. V dropped 5 bases and J dropped 0; count of bases not matched to a gene: 8. Germline CDR1 reads SGHVS; CDR2 reads FNYEAQ. CDR3 length: 18 residues. A quantitative 5'-RACE method, one with molecular barcodes, was used to make TCR beta libraries. TCRdb fed the 5' RACE reads into MiXCR, producing one record per CDR3 protein. The repertoire has about 800,000 distinct CDR3 sequences, approximately 10% of them found once; the top ten carry about 0.5%. The rearrangement joins TRBV7-6 to TRBJ2-3, with 13 bases aligning to TRBD2. Source material: blood, either unsorted or a sorted T cell fraction (not recorded which). The TCR was taken from a male donor with ankylosing spondylitis. The CDR3 region is CASSLLGLAGASTDTQYF. The DNA for the CDR3 is TGTGCCAGCAGCCTACTCGGACTAGCGGGAGCTAGCACAGATACGCAGTATTTT.